Shown below are 32 T cell receptor beta chains from a single sample sequenced in a study of shared clonotypes between healthy human individuals. TCRdb's table, derived via immunoSEQ multiplex PCR, lists solely in-frame clones and lacks some. The sample has about 490,000 clones, approximately 80% seen once. Sequencing input: PBMCs. The receptors stem from a woman aged 40 to 50 in good health. Some clones in this sample may be carry-over from other donors' samples.

The sample holds many counts of this clone. The gene calls are TRBV5-4 and TRBJ2-5, with unresolved D. Gene TRBJ2-7 matches the end of the DNA better, so the J call may be wrong. Germline V gives CDR1 SGHNT, CDR2 YYREEE (reference sequence). This CDR3 comprises 14 residues. CDR3 in amino acids: CASSLGQWKGEQYF. Here the CDR3 DNA reads TGTGCCAGCAGCTTGGGGCAATGGAAGGGCGAGCAGTACTTC.

V is TRBV5-1 and J is TRBJ1-1, with 7 nucleotides matching TRBD1. The V gene end was trimmed by 4 bases and the J gene end by 6 bases; junction bases not matched to a gene: 12. Germline CDR1 and CDR2: SGHRS and YFSETQ. This CDR3 comprises 15 residues. Here the CDR3 reads CASSPYDRAGAEAFF. The CDR3 DNA reads as TGCGCCAGCAGCCCCTATGACAGGGCTGGCGCTGAAGCTTTCTTT.

J is TRBJ2-7 and V is TRBV29-1; 11 positions agree with TRBD2. Germline lookup yields CDR1 SQVTM and CDR2 ANQGSEA. Trimming at V came to 3 bases and at J to 2 bases, leaving 15 bases not matched to a gene. CDR3 length: 18 amino acids. CDR3 in DNA: TGCAGCGTTGAGGGGACTAGCGGCTCGCACCGAATCCCCTACGAGCAGTACTTC. Translating it yields CSVEGTSGSHRIPYEQYF.

This clone has just a few counts. The V gene is TRBV11-2, the J gene TRBJ2-3, with a weak D call TRBD2 (7 bases). CDR3 length equals 17 residues. Germline values: CDR1 SGHAT, CDR2 FQNNGV. V was trimmed by 5 bases and J by 2 bases, leaving 20 bases between them. The CDR3 coding sequence is TGTGCCAGCAGCCGCCGGCCCGGGGGGCGGGCCACAGATACGCAGTATTTT. Its translation: CASSRRPGGRATDTQYF.

This chain links TRBV27 with TRBJ2-5; 7 bases agree with TRBD2. The length of the CDR3 is 14 residues. The junction had 10 bases not matched to a gene; V was cut back by 5 bases and J by 7 bases. Per the germline V gene, CDR1 is MNHEY and CDR2 is SMNVEV (reference sequence). CDR3 protein: CASSPELGGRTQYF. The CDR3 DNA is TGTGCCAGCAGTCCAGAACTAGGCGGGAGGACCCAGTACTTC.

V and J are TRBV28 and TRBJ1-1; no firm D call. Germline V gene lookup returns CDR1 MDHEN and CDR2 SYDVKM. The CDR3 extends over 12 amino acids. Trimming removed 8 bases at V and 5 bases at J, with 12 bases between. CDR3 sequence reads: CASLGSRTEAFF. In DNA, the CDR3 is TGTGCCAGCTTGGGTAGTCGGACTGAAGCTTTCTTT. Filled out from reference TRBV28 and TRBJ1-1, the complete variable domain reads DVKVTQSSRYLVKRTGEKVFLECVQDMDHENMFWYRQDPGLGLRLIYFSYDVKMKEKGDIPEGYSVSREKKERFSLILESASTNQTSMYLCASLGSRTEAFFGQGTRLTVV.

This chain uses TRBV7-9 with TRBJ1-2; TRBD1 agrees at 10 bases. After removal of 5 bases from V and 5 bases from J, the junction contained 8 bases not matched to a gene. CDR1 is SEHNR and CDR2 is FQNEAQ in the germline V gene (reference sequence). CDR3 length equals 15 residues. CDR3 DNA sequence: TGTGCCAGCAGCCCCTGGGGACAGGGGTCTTATGGCTACACCTTC. This sequence encodes CASSPWGQGSYGYTF. The full variable domain, completed using reference TRBV7-9 and TRBJ1-2, is DTGVSQNPRHKITKRGQNVTFRCDPISEHNRLYWYRQTLGQGPEFLTYFQNEAQLEKSRLLSDRFSAERPKGSFSTLEIQRTEQGDSAMYLCASSPWGQGSYGYTFGSGTRLTVV.

In its sample, this clone was seen a few times. Additional DNA sequences in this sample encode the identical CDR3. This chain joins TRBV2 and TRBJ1-1; D ambiguous. Trimming took off 6 bases at V and 1 base at J, with 9 bases between the two ends. Germline loops: CDR1 SNHLY, CDR2 FYNNEI. The CDR3 is 13 residues long. CDR3 residues: CASSALPNTEAFF. In nucleotides, the CDR3 is TGTGCCAGCAGCGCCCTACCGAACACTGAAGCTTTCTTT.

The chain employs TRBV28 and TRBJ1-5; maybe TRBD1 (5 bases). Deletions cut 6 bases from V and 4 bases from J, with 13 bases between. CDR3 length equals 14 residues. Germline V CDR1 and CDR2: MDHEN, SYDVKM. The CDR3 sequence: CASRSGQINQPQHF. CDR3 DNA sequence: TGTGCCAGCAGATCGGGGCAGATAAATCAGCCCCAGCATTTT.

Notes on this clone: This specimen includes other DNA sequences encoding the same CDR3. The CDR3 sequence: CASSLGGDTQYF. CDR3 coding DNA: TGTGCCAGCAGCTTAGGGGGGGACACGCAGTATTTT. The rearrangement links TRBV11-2 to TRBJ2-3, with a tentative D call TRBD2 (6 bases). Between the trimmed V and J ends, which lost 1 base and 9 bases, there was a span of 8 bases. Germline V lookup: CDR1 SGHAT, CDR2 FQNNGV. This CDR3 is 12 amino acids long.

The V gene is TRBV7-9, the J gene TRBJ2-6; no firm D call. This CDR3 is built from 16 residues. V lost 1 base, J lost 0 bases, and 7 bases lay in between. The germline gives CDR1 SEHNR, CDR2 FQNEAQ (reference sequence). For the CDR3, the DNA is TGTGCCAGCAGCTTAGAGGGATACTCTGGGGCCAACGTCCTGACTTTC. It codes for CASSLEGYSGANVLTF. The complete variable domain, with remaining parts taken from reference TRBV7-9 and TRBJ2-6, reads DTGVSQNPRHKITKRGQNVTFRCDPISEHNRLYWYRQTLGQGPEFLTYFQNEAQLEKSRLLSDRFSAERPKGSFSTLEIQRTEQGDSAMYLCASSLEGYSGANVLTFGAGSRLTVL.

This chain's CDR3 is CSVEALSGNTIYF. The CDR3 nucleotides are TGCAGCGTTGAAGCACTCTCTGGAAACACCATATATTTT. The chain couples TRBV29-1 to TRBJ1-3; the D is unclear. The CDR3 spans 13 residues. Germline V gene data show CDR1 as SQVTM and CDR2 as ANQGSEA. V shed 1 base and J shed 0 bases, with 4 bases lying between them.

The rearrangement joins TRBV5-6 to TRBJ2-7; 12 bases line up with TRBD2. CDR1 and CDR2 (germline): SGHDT, YYEEEE. After removal of 1 base from V and 6 bases from J, the junction contained 17 bases not matched to a gene. The CDR3 has 19 amino acids. The chain's CDR3 is CASSLTLAGGPGSRPEQYF. The DNA of the CDR3 is TGTGCCAGCAGCTTGACCCTAGCGGGAGGGCCCGGTTCGAGACCCGAGCAGTACTTC.

This clone came up a few times. The sample has other DNA sequences that encode this CDR3 too. The V gene is TRBV5-1, the J gene TRBJ2-2, with 9 positions matching TRBD2. V lost 4 bases, J lost 7 bases, and 11 bases stayed unmatched. Per the germline V gene, CDR1 is SGHRS and CDR2 is YFSETQ. The CDR3 loop spans 16 amino acids. For the CDR3, the DNA is TGCGCCAGCAGCAGGATAGCGGGAGCGACTGACGGGGAGCTGTTTTTT. Amino acid sequence: CASSRIAGATDGELFF.

Comment on this clone: This likely traces to a read error, being one base from a far larger clone. Within the sample, other DNA sequences also encode this same CDR3. The J gene is TRBJ2-7, the V gene TRBV28; 12 bases agree with TRBD1. The J segment lost 2 bases and the V segment lost 2 bases, leaving 13 bases of the junction unmatched. CDR3 length: 19 residues. CDR1 is MDHEN and CDR2 is SYDVKM in the germline V gene. DNA for the CDR3: TGTGCCAGCAGTTTACCCGGGACAGGGGGCTACGGGACCCCCTACGAGCAGTACTTC. Its protein is CASSLPGTGGYGTPYEQYF.

This chain links TRBV7-9 with TRBJ2-3; D unresolved. Germline CDR1 SEHNR, CDR2 FQNEAQ (reference sequence). The CDR3 runs to 12 residues. V was trimmed by 7 bases and J by 6 bases, leaving 11 bases between them. The CDR3 sequence: CASKPGQDTQYF. In DNA, the CDR3 is TGTGCCAGCAAACCCGGGCAGGATACGCAGTATTTT.

As regards this clone: A read error likely explains this, since a far larger clone differs by one base. The chain has TRBV2 and TRBJ2-1, with 9 bases fitting TRBD2. CDR3 length: 15 amino acids. V shed 6 bases and J 0 bases; nucleotides not matched to a gene: 3. From germline, CDR1 is SNHLY and CDR2 FYNNEI. CDR3 protein: CASSFSGGSYNEQFF. As DNA, the CDR3 is TGTGCCAGCAGCTTTAGCGGGGGCTCCTACAATGAGCAGTTCTTC.

This chain joins TRBV28 and TRBJ2-3; 12 positions agree with TRBD2. The V gene end was trimmed by 6 bases and the J gene end by 2 bases; junction bases not matched to a gene: 6. Per the germline V gene, CDR1 is MDHEN and CDR2 is SYDVKM. The CDR3 is made up of 16 amino acids. This CDR3 reads CASRRGLAGLTDTQYF. CDR3 nucleotide sequence: TGTGCCAGCAGAAGGGGACTAGCGGGTCTCACAGATACGCAGTATTTT.

In this sample, this clone turned up once. The J gene is TRBJ2-7, the V gene TRBV7-2; D is unclear. CDR3 length: 14 amino acids. Germline V gene data show CDR1 as SGHTA and CDR2 as FQGNSA. V was clipped by 7 bases and J by 2 bases, with 15 bases between them. CDR3 in amino acids: CASNKRYQAYEQYF. CDR3 nucleotide sequence: TGTGCCAGCAACAAAAGGTACCAGGCCTACGAGCAGTACTTC.

The chain recombines TRBV25-1 with TRBJ2-7, with D unclear. The CDR3 extends over 12 amino acids. The germline CDR1 and CDR2 sequences are MGHDK and SYGVNS. V lost 3 bases, J lost 4 bases, and 7 bases lay in between. CDR3 loop: CASSDYRYEQYF. In DNA form, the CDR3 reads TGTGCCAGCAGTGACTATAGATACGAGCAGTACTTC.

Notes on this clone: This sequence is one base from a far larger clone and is likely a read error. Since the CDR3 does not end with the conserved phenylalanine or tryptophan, this likely comes from a read error. The chain combines TRBV29-1 with TRBJ1-2; no definite D call. The V and J ends lost 7 bases and 2 bases respectively, with 8 bases between them. Per the germline V gene, CDR1 is SQVTM and CDR2 is ANQGSEA. The CDR3 length is 11 residues. As DNA, the CDR3 is TGCAGCGAGTCCTCAAACTATGGCTACACCCTC. Translation: CSESSNYGYTL.

The chain employs TRBV9 and TRBJ2-2; D call uncertain. Germline CDR1 is SGDLS and CDR2 is YYNGEE. The CDR3 consists of 17 residues. V lost 1 base and J 1 base, leaving 14 bases between the germline ends. The CDR3 DNA sequence: TGTGCCAGCAGCGTAAGTGGATCGTTGGAGAACACCGGGGAGCTGTTTTTT. It encodes CASSVSGSLENTGELFF.

The chain has TRBV19 and TRBJ1-5; 7 bases agree with TRBD1. This CDR3 has 14 amino acids. The ends lost 4 bases at V and 7 bases at J; junction bases unmatched: 7. Per germline, CDR1 LNHDA and CDR2 SQIVND (reference sequence). The CDR3 loop reads CASSTTGVKQPQHF. The CDR3 nucleotides read TGTGCCAGTAGTACAACAGGGGTAAAACAGCCCCAGCATTTT.

This chain joins TRBV29-1 and TRBJ2-7; a weak D match, TRBD2 (5 bases). Germline loops: CDR1 SQVTM, CDR2 ANQGSEA. CDR3 size: 10 residues. V dropped 5 bases and J dropped 6 bases, with 8 bases sitting between them. In DNA, the CDR3 is TGCAGCGTTATGGAGGTCGAGCAGTACTTC. It is translated as CSVMEVEQYF.

The rearrangement joins TRBV6-5 to TRBJ1-4; no clear D. V was pared by 4 bases and J by 5 bases, with 17 bases between. The germline gives CDR1 MNHEY, CDR2 SVGAGI. The CDR3 has 16 residues. CDR3: CASSWQSSSANEKLFF. In DNA, the CDR3 is TGTGCCAGCAGTTGGCAGTCGTCGAGCGCGAATGAAAAACTGTTTTTT.

The V and J genes are TRBV7-2 and TRBJ2-1; 10 bases map to TRBD1. Germline V gene sequence: CDR1 SGHTA, CDR2 FQGNSA. This CDR3 has 15 residues. V lost 1 base to trimming and J lost 8 bases; unmatched junction nucleotides: 5. The CDR3 spells CASSLVVTGGYEQFF. CDR3 DNA: TGTGCCAGCAGCTTAGTTGTGACAGGGGGCTATGAGCAGTTCTTC.

In the case of this clone: No conserved phenylalanine or tryptophan is present at the end of the CDR3, so a read error is the likely explanation. The DNA is left out, because the CDR3 cannot be placed on it with certainty; the CDR3 is given as TCRdb lists it. The V call is TRBV6-6, the J call TRBJ1-2; the D call TRBD1 from the table was never checked on the DNA. CDR1 is MNHNY and CDR2 is SVGAGI in the germline V gene (reference sequence). From its first to its last residue, the CDR3 has 12 amino acids. CDR3 region: CASTSDRGPVAV.

Concerning this clone itself: It may be a read error: a sequence one base away is much more abundant. J is TRBJ1-1 and V is TRBV10-3; no reliable D call. Germline V CDR1 and CDR2: ENHRY, SYGVKD. CDR3 length: 13 amino acids. CDR3 nucleotide sequence: TGTGCCAGCAGTCCGGGTGAGAACACTGAAGCTTTCTTT. The encoded protein is CASSPGENTEAFF.

The sample holds a few counts of this clone. The chain has TRBV28 and TRBJ2-7; 8 bases are a match to TRBD1. V was clipped by 7 bases and J by 5 bases; unmatched bases: 10. Per germline, CDR1 MDHEN and CDR2 SYDVKM. CDR3 length: 14 residues. The CDR3 reads CASITPGGSDEQYF. The CDR3 DNA reads TGTGCCAGCATCACTCCAGGGGGCTCGGACGAGCAGTACTTC.

The V call is TRBV6-5, the J call TRBJ2-1; D gene unclear. V was pared by 10 bases and J by 1 base, with 14 bases between. CDR1 and CDR2 (germline): MNHEY, SVGAGI. The CDR3 totals 14 residues. The CDR3: CATSESGSYNEQFF. The CDR3 bases are TGTGCCACCTCAGAGTCTGGGTCCTACAATGAGCAGTTCTTC.

The CDR3, as DNA: TGTGCCAGCAGTCATCTAGCGGATTACTACAATGAGCAGTTCTTC. The encoded protein is CASSHLADYYNEQFF. The chain links TRBV28 to TRBJ2-1, with TRBD2 identical over 7 bases. The CDR3 is 15 residues long. CDR1 and CDR2 from the germline V gene are MDHEN and SYDVKM. After removal of 5 bases from V and 3 bases from J, the junction contained 7 bases not matched to a gene.

The chain combines TRBV6-5 with TRBJ2-7; TRBD2 might be the D (6 bases). Between the trimmed V and J ends, which lost 7 bases and 6 bases, there was a span of 10 bases. Germline V gene lookup returns CDR1 MNHEY and CDR2 SVGAGI. The CDR3 is 11 residues long. As DNA, the CDR3 is TGTGCCAGCACCTTCGGGGGCGAGCAGTACTTC. Amino acids: CASTFGGEQYF.